This record covers a single T cell receptor (beta chain). This sample is part of a study of blood T cell repertoires in COVID-19. Whole-study context: The analysed material was cDNA or gDNA that came from T cells, B-cell-depleted T cells, or PBMCs.

Per the original data handling: Estimation of nucleated cell counts relied on the amplification of reference gene primers. Some clones are missing from TCRdb's copy, which holds only in-frame ones; the method was immunoSEQ multiplex PCR. D and trimming come from the DNA, and the V and J calls and clone size come from that table. The top ten clones hold 7.2% of a sample with roughly 150,000 clones, approximately 80% of them seen once. This CDR3 has 13 residues. Trimming removed 7 bases from V and 7 bases from J; junction bases left unmatched: 3. This clonotype was sampled from a woman in her forties or fifties in a cohort sampled during active or convalescent COVID-19. The chain links TRBV12-3 or TRBV12-4 to TRBJ2-2; 10 nucleotides match TRBD1. Sequenced input: peripheral blood. The CDR3 is CASKGQGFGELFF. In nucleotides, the CDR3 is TGTGCCAGCAAGGGACAGGGGTTCGGGGAGCTGTTTTTT.